This TCR beta chain is drawn from a study of CXCR3-negative and CXCR3-positive naive CD8 T cells. Study observations and caveats: Fresh PBMCs went into most assays, and CXCR3 expression partly declined after cryopreservation.

Points on this clonotype: Its antigen is currently unknown.

TRB cDNA libraries were made by UMI-labeled 5' RACE. TCRdb reworked the 5' RACE reads into one entry per CDR3 protein, no DNA. The sample has 100,000 to 150,000 distinct CDR3 sequences, and its top ten clones hold less than 0.55%. Germline V gene data show CDR1 as LNHNV and CDR2 as YYDKDF (reference sequence). The CDR3 consists of 15 residues. The sequenced sample consisted of naive CXCR3- CD8+ T cells from blood. As to subset: CD45RO-CCR7+CD27+CD95- naive CD8+ T cells lacking CXCR3 (TNR3-). The source of this sequence is a human donor in good health. Some clones in this sample may be carry-over from other donors' samples. The V call is TRBV15, the J call TRBJ2-5; TCRdb calls TRBD1, which cannot be checked without DNA. The chain's CDR3 is CATSRAEQGLETQYF.